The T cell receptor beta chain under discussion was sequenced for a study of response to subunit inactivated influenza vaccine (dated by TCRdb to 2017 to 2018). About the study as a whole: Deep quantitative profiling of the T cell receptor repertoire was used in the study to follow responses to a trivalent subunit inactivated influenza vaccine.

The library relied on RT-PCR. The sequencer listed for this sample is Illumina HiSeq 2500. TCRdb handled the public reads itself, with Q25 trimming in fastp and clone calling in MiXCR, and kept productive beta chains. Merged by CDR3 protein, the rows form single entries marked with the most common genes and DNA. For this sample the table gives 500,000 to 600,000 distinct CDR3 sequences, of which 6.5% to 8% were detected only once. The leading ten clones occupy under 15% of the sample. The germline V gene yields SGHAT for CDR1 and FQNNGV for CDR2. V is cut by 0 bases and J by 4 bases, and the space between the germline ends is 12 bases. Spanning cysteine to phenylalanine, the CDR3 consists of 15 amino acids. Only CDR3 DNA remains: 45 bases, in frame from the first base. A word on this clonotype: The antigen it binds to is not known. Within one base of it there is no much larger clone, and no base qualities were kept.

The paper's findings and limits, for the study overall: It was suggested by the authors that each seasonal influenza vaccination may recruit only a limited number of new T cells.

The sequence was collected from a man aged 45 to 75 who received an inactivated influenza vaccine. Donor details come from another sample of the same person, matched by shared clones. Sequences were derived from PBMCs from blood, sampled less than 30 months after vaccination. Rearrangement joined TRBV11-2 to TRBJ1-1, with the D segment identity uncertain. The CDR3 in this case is CASSLEELSRTEAFF. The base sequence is TGTGCCAGCAGCTTAGAGGAGTTGTCCCGCACTGAAGCTTTCTTT.